Sequencing of this T cell receptor beta chain was carried out in a study of T cell responses to AZD1222 COVID-19 vaccine. The CDR3 extends over 16 amino acids. Per germline, CDR1 PRHDT and CDR2 FYEKMQ (reference sequence). The J segment lost 3 bases and the V segment lost 5 bases, leaving 11 bases of the junction unmatched. TCRdb keeps only in-frame clones here, not all; method: immunoSEQ multiplex PCR. The data hold approximately 42,000 clones, with 88% observed a single time. The rearrangement links TRBV13 to TRBJ2-5; TRBD1 aligns across 8 bases. The sequence came from an adult who received the AZD1222 COVID-19 vaccine. Sequenced material: peripheral blood, taken 28 days after the second AZD1222 dose. The CDR3 region is CASSILPGQGKETQYF. DNA for the CDR3: TGTGCCAGCAGCATTCTTCCAGGACAGGGAAAAGAGACCCAGTACTTC.